A selection of T cell receptor beta chains follows, all from one sample in a study of beta chain features in type 1 diabetes. The repertoire was sequenced with immunoSEQ multiplex PCR; TCRdb's copy has only in-frame clones and lacks some. The data show 200,000 to 300,000 clones, approximately 10% seen once. Sequencing used naive CD4+ T cells from blood. Source of these receptors: a man aged 25-45 years with type 1 diabetes. The CDR3 runs from the conserved cysteine through the conserved F or W. D genes are given only for firm matches. Rows give clone size only sometimes, using once, few, many, or a class for an expanded clone.

>TRBJ2-5|-|-|TRBV4-1
CASSQGRTDPRGSQETQYF
TGCGCCAGCAGCCAAGGTCGAACGGATCCCAGGGGCTCCCAAGAGACCCAGTACTTC
>TRBJ2-3|few|TRBD2|TRBV2
CASTQLADTQYF
TGTGCCAGTACGCAACTAGCGGATACGCAGTATTTT
>TRBJ1-1|-|-|TRBV2
CASSESWNTEAFF
TGTGCCAGCAGTGAGTCGTGGAACACTGAAGCTTTCTTT
>TRBJ2-1|-|-|TRBV5-1
CASSFQGTYNEQFF
TGCGCCAGCAGCTTCCAGGGCACCTACAATGAGCAGTTCTTC
>TRBJ1-2|-|-|TRBV6-4
CASSAREVYGYTF
TGTGCCAGCAGTGCCAGGGAGGTTTATGGCTACACCTTC
>TRBJ1-1|few|-|TRBV9
CASSVDSRGEAFF
TGTGCCAGCAGCGTAGACTCCCGAGGGGAAGCTTTCTTT
>TRBJ1-1|few|TRBD1|TRBV5-1
CASNDPGTGLATEAFF
TGCGCCAGCAACGATCCCGGGACAGGGTTGGCCACTGAAGCTTTCTTT
>TRBJ2-3|-|TRBD2|TRBV5-6
CASSITSGGITDTQYF
TGTGCCAGCAGCATCACTAGCGGGGGGATCACAGATACGCAGTATTTT
>TRBJ1-6|-|-|TRBV2
CASSASGWNSPLHF
TGTGCCAGCAGTGCGTCAGGTTGGAATTCACCCCTCCACTTT
>TRBJ1-1|few|TRBD1|TRBV7-3
CASSPQGRVEPFF
TGTGCCAGCAGCCCACAGGGGCGAGTTGAACCTTTCTTT
>TRBJ2-5|-|TRBD1|TRBV6-5
CASKQGQSQETQYF
TGTGCCAGCAAACAGGGACAGAGCCAAGAGACCCAGTACTTC
>TRBJ2-7|-|TRBD1|TRBV5-1
CASSLGTGYSYEQYF
TGCGCCAGCAGCCTCGGGACAGGGTACAGCTACGAGCAGTACTTC
>TRBJ1-3|-|-|TRBV4-2
CASSPDGGEASGNTIYF
TGTGCCAGCAGCCCCGATGGCGGGGAAGCCTCTGGAAACACCATATATTTT
>TRBJ2-1|-|TRBD2|TRBV15
CATRLAGVLEQFF
TGTGCCACCCGACTAGCGGGGGTTCTTGAGCAGTTCTTC
>TRBJ1-1|few|TRBD1|TRBV7-3
CASSYRDSAEAFF
TGTGCCAGCAGTTATAGGGACAGTGCCGAAGCTTTCTTT
>TRBJ2-7|few|TRBD1|TRBV4-3
CASSLITGTGSEQYF
TGCGCCAGCAGCCTCATAACCGGGACAGGGTCCGAGCAGTACTTC
>TRBJ2-3|-|TRBD2|TRBV10-3
CAVTSGVSTDTQYF
TGTGCCGTCACTAGCGGGGTCAGCACAGATACGCAGTATTTT